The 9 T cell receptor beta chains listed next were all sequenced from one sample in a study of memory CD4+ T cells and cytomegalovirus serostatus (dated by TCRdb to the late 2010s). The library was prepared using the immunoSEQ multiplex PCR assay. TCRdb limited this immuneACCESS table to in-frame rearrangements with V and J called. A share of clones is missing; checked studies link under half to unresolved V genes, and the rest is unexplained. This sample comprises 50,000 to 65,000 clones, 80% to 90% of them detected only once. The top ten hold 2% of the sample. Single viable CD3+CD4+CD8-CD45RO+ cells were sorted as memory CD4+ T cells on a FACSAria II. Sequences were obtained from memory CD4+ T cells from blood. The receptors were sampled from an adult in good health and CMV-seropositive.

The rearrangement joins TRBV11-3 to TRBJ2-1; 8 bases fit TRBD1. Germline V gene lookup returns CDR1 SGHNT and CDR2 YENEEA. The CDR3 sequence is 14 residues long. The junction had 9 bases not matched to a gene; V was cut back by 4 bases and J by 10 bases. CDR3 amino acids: CASSYEIQGGEQFF. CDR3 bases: TGTGCCAGCAGCTATGAAATACAGGGGGGCGAGCAGTTCTTC.

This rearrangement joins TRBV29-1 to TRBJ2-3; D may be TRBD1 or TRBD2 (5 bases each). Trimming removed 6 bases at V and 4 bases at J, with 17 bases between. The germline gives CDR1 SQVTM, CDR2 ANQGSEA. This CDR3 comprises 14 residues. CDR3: CSVTPSLGADTQYF. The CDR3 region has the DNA TGCAGCGTGACTCCCTCGCTGGGGGCAGATACGCAGTATTTT.

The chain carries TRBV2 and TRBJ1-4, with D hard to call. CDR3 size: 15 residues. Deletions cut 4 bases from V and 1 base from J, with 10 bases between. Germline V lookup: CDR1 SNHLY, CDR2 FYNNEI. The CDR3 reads CASSGGWGTNEKLFF. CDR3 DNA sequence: TGTGCCAGCAGTGGAGGTTGGGGAACTAATGAAAAACTGTTTTTT. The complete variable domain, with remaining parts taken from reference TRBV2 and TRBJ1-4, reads EPEVTQTPSHQVTQMGQEVILRCVPISNHLYFYWYRQILGQKVEFLVSFYNNEISEKSEIFDDQFSVERPDGSNFTLKIRSTKLEDSAMYFCASSGGWGTNEKLFFGSGTQLSVL.

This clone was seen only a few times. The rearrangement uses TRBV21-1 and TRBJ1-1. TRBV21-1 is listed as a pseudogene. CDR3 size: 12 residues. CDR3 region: CASGSCKPAAFF. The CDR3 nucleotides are TGTGCCAGCGGGAGCTGTAAGCCGGCAGCTTTCTTT.

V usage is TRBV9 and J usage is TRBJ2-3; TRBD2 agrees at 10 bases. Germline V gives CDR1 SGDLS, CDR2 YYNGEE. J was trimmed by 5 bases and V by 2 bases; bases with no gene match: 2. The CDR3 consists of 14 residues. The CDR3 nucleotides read TGTGCCAGCAGCGTCCGACTAGCGGGAGATACGCAGTATTTT. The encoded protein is CASSVRLAGDTQYF.

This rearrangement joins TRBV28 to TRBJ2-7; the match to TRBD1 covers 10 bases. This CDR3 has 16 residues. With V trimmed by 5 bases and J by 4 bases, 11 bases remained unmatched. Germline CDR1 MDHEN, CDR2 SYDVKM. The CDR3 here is CASSTPGQGSPYEQYF. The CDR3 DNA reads TGTGCCAGCAGTACCCCGGGACAGGGGAGCCCATACGAGCAGTACTTC. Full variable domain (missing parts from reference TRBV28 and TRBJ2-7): DVKVTQSSRYLVKRTGEKVFLECVQDMDHENMFWYRQDPGLGLRLIYFSYDVKMKEKGDIPEGYSVSREKKERFSLILESASTNQTSMYLCASSTPGQGSPYEQYFGPGTRLTVT.

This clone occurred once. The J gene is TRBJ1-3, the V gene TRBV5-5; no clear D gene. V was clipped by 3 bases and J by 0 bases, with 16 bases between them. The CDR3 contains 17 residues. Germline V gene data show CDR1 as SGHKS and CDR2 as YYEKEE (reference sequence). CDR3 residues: CASSYSLGSFSGNTIYF. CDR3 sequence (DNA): TGTGCCAGCAGCTACTCGCTCGGATCTTTCTCTGGAAACACCATATATTTT.

CDR3 in amino acids: CASSLDPGNTEAFF. The CDR3 bases are TGCGCCAGCAGCTTGGATCCAGGGAACACTGAAGCTTTCTTT. The chain employs TRBV5-1 and TRBJ1-1, with D uncertain. Trimming took 0 bases from V and 1 from J, leaving 7 bases between them. Germline V CDR1 and CDR2: SGHRS, YFSETQ. This CDR3 region has 14 residues.

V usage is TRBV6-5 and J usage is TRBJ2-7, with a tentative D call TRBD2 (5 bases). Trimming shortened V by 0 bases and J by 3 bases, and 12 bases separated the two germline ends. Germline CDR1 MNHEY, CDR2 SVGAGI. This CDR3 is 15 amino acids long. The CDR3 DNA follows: TGTGCCAGCAGTTACTCGACTACCCTGGACTACGAGCAGTACTTC. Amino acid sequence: CASSYSTTLDYEQYF.